The clone carrying this T cell receptor beta chain has just a few counts. The sample is drawn from a study of blood T cell repertoires in COVID-19. Turning to the study itself: Some COVID-19 samples were acute and others convalescent; all came from the United States, Italy and Spain. Sources were T cells, B-cell-depleted T cells, or PBMCs; the material itself was cDNA or gDNA.

In the authors' workflow: Quantification of nucleated cells was approximated via reference gene primer amplification. Repertoires were generated with immunoSEQ multiplex PCR, while TCRdb's copy carries only in-frame clones and drops some. That table supplies the V and J calls and clone size; D and trimming were determined from the DNA. The table has around 100,000 clones, 80% to 90% seen once. The CDR3 is made up of 14 amino acids. Germline V CDR1 and CDR2: LNHDA, SQIVND (reference sequence). Trimming took off 5 bases at V and 1 base at J, with 8 bases between the two ends. The gene calls are TRBV19 and TRBJ2-2, with D tentatively TRBD2 (6 bases). The sample consisted of peripheral blood. This TCR was recovered from an elderly man with acute or convalescent COVID-19. CDR3 residues: CASSEGLNTGELFF. CDR3 DNA: TGTGCCAGTAGTGAGGGACTGAACACCGGGGAGCTGTTTTTT.